Below are 20 T cell receptor beta chains sequenced from a single sample in a study of long-term antiretroviral therapy in people with HIV. This was the immunoSEQ v3.0 assay at survey level. Only in-frame clones appear in the TCRdb table, and some are missing; sequencing was by immunoSEQ multiplex PCR. The table shows 32,000 or so clones, with around three quarters occurring only once. Here the sequenced sample was unsorted PBMCs, taken 2 years after starting antiretroviral therapy. These receptor sequences come from a woman aged 45-65 years with HIV.

The genes are TRBV5-1 and TRBJ2-3; no clear D. CDR3 size: 14 residues. V lost 2 bases and J 0 bases, leaving 7 bases between the germline ends. Germline V gives CDR1 SGHRS, CDR2 YFSETQ. The CDR3 DNA is TGCGCCAGCAGCTTCTCTGCGAGCACAGATACGCAGTATTTT. Amino acid sequence: CASSFSASTDTQYF.

This chain connects TRBV15 to TRBJ1-4; D is unresolved. The CDR3 has 15 residues. The germline V gene encodes CDR1 LNHNV and CDR2 YYDKDF (reference sequence). Trimming removed 0 bases at V and 2 bases at J, with 7 bases between. The DNA for the CDR3 is TGTGCCACCAGCAGAGATCCGCTTACTAATGAAAAACTGTTTTTT. Encoded protein: CATSRDPLTNEKLFF. Combining the CDR3 with reference TRBV15 and TRBJ1-4 gives the whole variable domain DAMVIQNPRYQVTQFGKPVTLSCSQTLNHNVMYWYQQKSSQAPKLLFHYYDKDFNNEADTPDNFQSRRPNTSFCFLDIRSPGLGDTAMYLCATSRDPLTNEKLFFGSGTQLSVL.

The chain is built from TRBV27 and TRBJ2-7, with a tentative D call TRBD2 (6 bases). With 0 bases removed from V and 5 bases from J, the gap between germline ends came to 14 bases. The CDR3 has 15 residues. Germline loops: CDR1 MNHEY, CDR2 SMNVEV (reference sequence). In DNA, the CDR3 is TGTGCCAGCAGTTTATCCGCGGGACCCCTCAACGAGCAGTACTTC. Its translation: CASSLSAGPLNEQYF.

This chain uses TRBV7-6 with TRBJ2-3, with 9 bases that match TRBD2. The length of the CDR3 is 15 residues. V gave up 3 bases and J gave up 6 bases; unmatched junction bases: 7. Germline assignment: CDR1 SGHVS and CDR2 FNYEAQ. CDR3 loop: CASSFQRGAGDTQYF. The CDR3 DNA follows: TGTGCCAGCAGCTTTCAGCGGGGGGCGGGGGATACGCAGTATTTT.

The rearrangement links TRBV18 to TRBJ1-2; D is perhaps TRBD1 (5 bases). V shed 3 bases and J shed 6 bases, with 8 bases lying between them. The CDR3 length is 12 residues. The germline CDR1 and CDR2 sequences are KGHSH and LQKENI. For the CDR3, the DNA is TGTGCCAGCTCACCCAAAGGGGATGGCTACACCTTC. It yields the protein CASSPKGDGYTF. Complete variable domain (other parts from reference TRBV18 and TRBJ1-2): NAGVMQNPRHLVRRRGQEARLRCSPMKGHSHVYWYRQLPEEGLKFMVYLQKENIIDESGMPKERFSAEFPKEGPSILRIQQVVRGDSAAYFCASSPKGDGYTFGSGTRLTVV.

This clone is a singleton in its sample. This rearrangement joins TRBV14 to TRBJ1-2; 8 bases map to TRBD1. This CDR3 spans 15 amino acids. CDR1 and CDR2 (germline): SGHDN, FVKESK. The V and J ends lost 5 bases and 4 bases, in that order; junction bases with no gene match: 9. As DNA, the CDR3 is TGTGCCAGCAGCATGCAGGGGGCGCGGGTCTATGGCTACACCTTC. It encodes CASSMQGARVYGYTF.

The chain joins TRBV19 to TRBJ1-1, with D tentatively TRBD1 (5 bases). The CDR3 contains 13 residues. In germline, CDR1 is LNHDA, CDR2 SQIVND (reference sequence). V shed 5 bases and J shed 8 bases, with 15 bases lying between them. CDR3 residues: CASSGQGYIEAFF. DNA of the CDR3: TGTGCCAGTAGTGGGCAGGGTTATATAGAAGCTTTCTTT.

The chain employs TRBV12-5 and TRBJ1-1, with 10 bases that match TRBD1. V lost 1 base, J lost 11 bases, and 7 bases stayed unmatched. Germline loops: CDR1 LGHNT, CDR2 FRNRAP. The CDR3 contains 14 residues. The CDR3 region has the DNA TGTGCTAGTGGTTTGGATCCGGACAGGGGGGTGGCTTTCTTT. Translating gives CASGLDPDRGVAFF.

The CDR3 nucleotides read TGTGCCAGCAGCCAAGTCTGGAGACGAAATCAGCCCCAGCATTTT. Translated, it gives CASSQVWRRNQPQHF. The chain has TRBV14 and TRBJ1-5; D is unclear. V was trimmed by 1 base and J by 4 bases, leaving 11 bases between them. The germline CDR1 and CDR2 sequences are SGHDN and FVKESK. The CDR3 length is 15 residues.

The chain couples TRBV6-7 to TRBJ1-3; TRBD1 agrees at 8 bases. TRBV6-7 is placed among ORFs of uncertain function. This CDR3 has 16 residues. Germline trimming cut 10 bases from V and 0 bases from J; bases unmatched to any gene: 11. CDR3 amino acids: CATPDRAESSGNTIYF. The CDR3 DNA sequence: TGTGCCACCCCGGACAGGGCAGAGAGCTCTGGAAACACCATATATTTT.

The CDR3 region has the DNA TGTGCCAGCAGTCCTGTGGACAGATATCAGCCCCAGCATTTT. It translates to CASSPVDRYQPQHF. V gene TRBV2 combines with J gene TRBJ1-5; perhaps TRBD1 as D (6 bases). The CDR3 runs 14 residues. Germline V CDR1 and CDR2: SNHLY, FYNNEI. Trimming took 5 bases from V and 5 from J, leaving 13 bases between them.

This chain connects TRBV7-2 to TRBJ2-6; D is uncertain. V lost 6 bases to trimming and J lost 4 bases, with 13 bases between them. Germline values: CDR1 SGHTA, CDR2 FQGNSA. CDR3 length: 15 amino acids. CDR3 loop: CASSYRVTGANVLTF. DNA for the CDR3: TGTGCCAGCAGTTATAGGGTGACCGGGGCCAACGTCCTGACTTTC.

This clone was seen more than once but under ten times. The chain combines TRBV9 with TRBJ2-1; tentatively, D is TRBD1 (6 bases). Germline CDR1 SGDLS, CDR2 YYNGEE. V lost 0 bases and J 7 bases, leaving 14 bases between the germline ends. This CDR3 has 15 residues. The CDR3 nucleotides read TGTGCCAGCAGCGTAGGACTCGTCACAGGGAATGAGCAGTTCTTC. Translated, it gives CASSVGLVTGNEQFF.

This chain uses TRBV5-1 with TRBJ2-5; the D is unclear. The CDR3 length is 14 residues. V was shortened by 2 bases and J by 3 bases, with 11 bases between the two germline ends. Germline loops: CDR1 SGHRS, CDR2 YFSETQ. The CDR3 DNA follows: TGCGCCAGCAGCTTACAGCCCTCGGAAGAGACCCAGTACTTC. Translated: CASSLQPSEETQYF.

This clone has more than one count but fewer than ten. V is TRBV27 and J is TRBJ2-1; tentatively, D is TRBD1 (6 bases). Trimming removed 6 bases from V and 9 bases from J, with 21 bases in between. Germline CDR1 is MNHEY and CDR2 is SMNVEV (reference sequence). This CDR3 spans 15 amino acids. The CDR3 loop is CASSIAQGPQGEQFF. The CDR3 DNA reads TGTGCCAGCAGCATCGCACAGGGTCCCCAAGGTGAGCAGTTCTTC.

V and J are TRBV5-4 and TRBJ2-5; a weak D match, TRBD2 (5 bases). CDR3 length equals 11 residues. Trimming left V 4 bases short and J 8 bases short, with 9 bases between. Germline V gives CDR1 SGHNT, CDR2 YYREEE (reference sequence). CDR3 sequence reads: CASSLEGTQYF. DNA of the CDR3: TGTGCCAGCAGCCTTGAGGGAACCCAGTACTTC.

V usage is TRBV9 and J usage is TRBJ2-3, with TRBD2 identical over 12 bases. The J segment lost 3 bases and the V segment lost 4 bases, leaving 18 bases of the junction unmatched. The CDR3 is made up of 20 amino acids. Germline CDR1 is SGDLS and CDR2 is YYNGEE. The DNA of the CDR3 is TGTGCCAGCAGCCCCCTTGGGCTAGCGGGGGGGCAAGTGTCGACAGATACGCAGTATTTT. Translating it yields CASSPLGLAGGQVSTDTQYF.

This clone occurred once. The V call is TRBV19, the J call TRBJ2-7, with no clear D. The CDR3 length is 15 residues. Between the trimmed V and J ends, which lost 0 bases and 0 bases, there was a span of 9 bases. The germline V gene encodes CDR1 LNHDA and CDR2 SQIVND (reference sequence). The CDR3 coding sequence is TGTGCCAGTAGTATAGATGCTCCCAGCTCCTACGAGCAGTACTTC. It codes for CASSIDAPSSYEQYF.

This chain links TRBV2 with TRBJ1-5, with TRBD1 as a possible D gene (6 bases). This CDR3 is built from 14 residues. The V end lost 4 bases, the J end lost 6 bases, and 13 bases lay between the germline ends. Germline V CDR1 and CDR2: SNHLY, FYNNEI. The CDR3 protein is CASSVRGAGQPQHF. CDR3 DNA: TGTGCCAGCAGTGTTAGGGGGGCCGGTCAGCCCCAGCATTTT.

This chain uses TRBV19 with TRBJ1-2; D unclear. V was trimmed by 3 bases and J by 1 base, leaving 9 bases between them. The CDR3 extends over 14 amino acids. The germline V gene has CDR1 LNHDA and CDR2 SQIVND (reference sequence). The CDR3, as DNA: TGTGCCAGTAGTATCGAAAACCTTAACTATGGCTACACCTTC. Its protein product is CASSIENLNYGYTF.